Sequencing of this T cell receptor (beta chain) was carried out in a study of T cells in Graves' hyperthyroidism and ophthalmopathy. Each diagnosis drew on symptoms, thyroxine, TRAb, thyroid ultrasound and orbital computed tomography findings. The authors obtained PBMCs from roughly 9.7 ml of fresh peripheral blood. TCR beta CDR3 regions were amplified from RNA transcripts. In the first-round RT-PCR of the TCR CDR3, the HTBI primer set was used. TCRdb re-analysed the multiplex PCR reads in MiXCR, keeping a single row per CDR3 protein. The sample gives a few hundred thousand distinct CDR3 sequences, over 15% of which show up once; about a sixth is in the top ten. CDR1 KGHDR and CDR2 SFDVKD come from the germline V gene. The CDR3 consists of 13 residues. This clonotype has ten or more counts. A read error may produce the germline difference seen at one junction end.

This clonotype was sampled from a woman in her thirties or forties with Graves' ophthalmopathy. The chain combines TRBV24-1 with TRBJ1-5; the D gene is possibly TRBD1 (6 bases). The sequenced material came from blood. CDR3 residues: CATSRDNDQPRHF. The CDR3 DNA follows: TGTGCCACCAGCCGGGACAATGATCAGCCCCGGCATTTT.